These 21 T cell receptor beta chains originate from one sample sequenced in a study of CD8+ T cells in alopecia areata. Treatment in this sample: oral pan-JAK inhibitor, 5-10 mg twice daily. cDNA prepared by RNA extraction and subsequent reverse transcription served as the template for sequencing. Libraries were prepared by immunoSEQ multiplex PCR; TCRdb keeps only in-frame clonotypes and omits some of them. The sample consists of approximately 150,000 clones, less than 75% of them appearing once. Specimen: CD4+ T cells sorted from blood, collected at week 56, from a patient treated with tofacitinib. Every receptor here comes from a human donor with alopecia areata.

The chain joins TRBV7-8 to TRBJ1-5; no firm D call. Trimming removed 0 bases at V and 5 bases at J, with 14 bases between. Germline V lookup: CDR1 SGHVS, CDR2 FQNEAQ. CDR3 length equals 16 residues. CDR3 nucleotide sequence: TGTGCCAGCAGCTTAGCGATTTCAGTCGGGGATCAGCCCCAGCATTTT. It yields the protein CASSLAISVGDQPQHF.

J is TRBJ2-5 and V is TRBV29-1; D unresolved. CDR1 SQVTM and CDR2 ANQGSEA come from the germline V gene. This CDR3 comprises 12 residues. V dropped 6 bases and J dropped 1 base, with 9 bases sitting between them. Here the CDR3 DNA reads TGCAGCGTAAGACCGTCCCAAGAGACCCAGTACTTC. It translates to CSVRPSQETQYF. The variable domain in full, with the rest retrieved from reference TRBV29-1 and TRBJ2-5, is SAVISQKPSRDICQRGTSLTIQCQVDSQVTMMFWYRQQPGQSLTLIATANQGSEATYESGFVIDKFPISRPNLTFSTLTVSNMSPEDSSIYLCSVRPSQETQYFGPGTRLLVL.

This clone was picked up one time. This sequence joins TRBV10-3 and TRBJ1-2, with D tentatively TRBD1 (5 bases). The CDR3 consists of 14 residues. The V and J ends lost 2 bases and 3 bases respectively, with 10 bases between them. CDR1 and CDR2 (germline): ENHRY, SYGVKD. Here the CDR3 reads CAISELGGDYGYTF. CDR3 coding DNA: TGTGCCATCAGTGAGCTCGGGGGAGACTATGGCTACACCTTC.

This rearrangement joins TRBV2 to TRBJ1-5; D is undetermined. V was cut by 6 bases and J by 5 bases, with 8 bases left in between. This CDR3 contains 12 residues. Per germline, CDR1 SNHLY and CDR2 FYNNEI. CDR3 DNA sequence: TGTGCCAGCAGGCGCGAAGATCAGCCCCAGCATTTT. Protein sequence: CASRREDQPQHF.

This chain joins TRBV29-1 and TRBJ1-1; TRBD1 matches 9 bases. The CDR3 sequence is 13 residues long. V was pared by 7 bases and J by 6 bases, with 9 bases of the junction left unmatched. Germline-derived CDR1 and CDR2 are SQVTM and ANQGSEA. The CDR3 nucleotides are TGCAGCGCGGGGACAGGGATTCGATCTGAAGCTTTCTTT. Translation gives CSAGTGIRSEAFF. Supplemented by reference TRBV29-1 and TRBJ1-1, the full variable domain reads SAVISQKPSRDICQRGTSLTIQCQVDSQVTMMFWYRQQPGQSLTLIATANQGSEATYESGFVIDKFPISRPNLTFSTLTVSNMSPEDSSIYLCSAGTGIRSEAFFGQGTRLTVV.

V gene TRBV2 combines with J gene TRBJ2-5, with D possibly matching TRBD1 (5 bases). The CDR3 consists of 12 residues. Germline V CDR1 and CDR2: SNHLY, FYNNEI. Trimming pared 8 bases from V and 2 bases from J, leaving 9 bases between. The CDR3 DNA sequence: TGTGCCAGCGCGACAGATCAAGAGACCCAGTACTTC. Its protein is CASATDQETQYF.

The table lists this clone with a count of one. The chain combines TRBV27 with TRBJ2-3, with 7 nucleotides matching TRBD2. The CDR3 consists of 13 residues. Germline loops: CDR1 MNHEY, CDR2 SMNVEV (reference sequence). V was clipped by 6 bases and J by 4 bases; unmatched bases: 4. CDR3 sequence (DNA): TGTGCCAGCAGATTGGGGGGGGCAGATACGCAGTATTTT. This sequence encodes CASRLGGADTQYF.

There are a few counts of this clone. The chain uses TRBV2 and TRBJ2-5; D not certain. Per germline, CDR1 SNHLY and CDR2 FYNNEI. V was shortened by 6 bases and J by 5 bases, with 4 bases between the two germline ends. The CDR3 is 10 residues long. CDR3 amino acids: CASRLETQYF. The CDR3 nucleotides are TGTGCCAGCAGACTGGAGACCCAGTACTTC.

The chain is built from TRBV4-1 and TRBJ2-2, with unresolved D. CDR1 and CDR2 (germline): MGHRA, YSYEKL. Trimming took 6 bases from V and 0 from J, leaving 11 bases between them. The length of the CDR3 is 15 residues. CDR3 amino acids: CASRSLIANTGELFF. CDR3 nucleotides: TGCGCCAGCAGATCCTTGATTGCGAACACCGGGGAGCTGTTTTTT.

There are a few counts of this clone. CDR3 DNA sequence: TGTGCCAGCAGCCCCGCCGGGAATCAGCCCCAGCATTTT. It encodes CASSPAGNQPQHF. The gene calls are TRBV7-2 and TRBJ1-5; D not resolved. The CDR3 totals 13 residues. Trimming left V 5 bases short and J 4 bases short, with 9 bases between. CDR1 and CDR2 from the germline V gene are SGHTA and FQGNSA. Supplemented by reference TRBV7-2 and TRBJ1-5, the full variable domain reads GAGVSQSPSNKVTEKGKDVELRCDPISGHTALYWYRQSLGQGLEFLIYFQGNSAPDKSGLPSDRFSAERTGGSVSTLTIQRTQQEDSAVYLCASSPAGNQPQHFGDGTRLSIL.

The table lists this clone with a few counts. This rearrangement joins TRBV30 to TRBJ1-5; 7 positions match TRBD1. CDR1 is GTSNPN and CDR2 is SVGIG in the germline V gene (reference sequence). The CDR3 has 14 residues. The junction had 8 bases not matched to a gene; V was cut back by 3 bases and J by 6 bases. The CDR3 here is CAWRDRARGQPQHF. In DNA form, the CDR3 reads TGTGCCTGGAGAGACAGGGCCCGGGGTCAGCCCCAGCATTTT.

V is TRBV5-6 and J is TRBJ1-1; 7 nucleotides agree with TRBD1. Germline V gene sequence: CDR1 SGHDT, CDR2 YYEEEE. V was pared by 4 bases and J by 5 bases, with 11 bases of the junction left unmatched. The CDR3 length is 15 residues. CDR3 DNA sequence: TGTGCCAGCAGCCGATCCCTAACAGGGGAAACTGAAGCTTTCTTT. Translated, it gives CASSRSLTGETEAFF.

This clone was seen more than once but under ten times. The chain carries TRBV29-1 and TRBJ2-7; D is possibly TRBD2 (6 bases). CDR1 SQVTM and CDR2 ANQGSEA come from the germline V gene. The length of the CDR3 is 13 residues. Deletions cut 1 base from V and 6 bases from J, with 13 bases between. This CDR3 reads CSVEAPVGGEQYF. The DNA of the CDR3 is TGCAGCGTTGAAGCCCCAGTGGGGGGCGAGCAGTACTTC.

The chain has TRBV7-2 and TRBJ1-1, with a weak D call TRBD1 (5 bases). This CDR3 has 14 amino acids. V was shortened by 4 bases and J by 0 bases, with 9 bases between the two germline ends. The V gene's germline CDR1 is SGHTA and CDR2 FQGNSA. As DNA, the CDR3 is TGTGCCAGCAGCTCCCAGGGAGTGAACACTGAAGCTTTCTTT. This encodes CASSSQGVNTEAFF.

This rearrangement joins TRBV5-6 to TRBJ2-5, with D perhaps matching TRBD1 or TRBD2 (5 bases each). This CDR3 spans 14 amino acids. Germline V CDR1 and CDR2: SGHDT, YYEEEE. Trimming removed 2 bases from V and 5 bases from J, with 13 bases in between. This CDR3 is CASSLPGAKETQYF. The CDR3 DNA reads TGTGCCAGCAGCTTACCCGGGGCAAAGGAGACCCAGTACTTC.

This chain uses TRBV29-1 with TRBJ1-1; the D is unclear. With 2 bases removed from V and 1 base from J, the gap between germline ends came to 5 bases. CDR3 size: 12 residues. Germline CDR1 reads SQVTM; CDR2 reads ANQGSEA. CDR3 sequence (DNA): TGCAGCGTTGAAATAGGGAACACTGAAGCTTTCTTT. This codes for CSVEIGNTEAFF.

In this sample, this clone turned up a few times. V and J are TRBV7-2 and TRBJ1-4, with D perhaps matching TRBD1 (6 bases). Germline CDR1 and CDR2: SGHTA and FQGNSA. The CDR3 consists of 14 residues. Trimming took off 4 bases at V and 8 bases at J, with 14 bases between the two ends. The CDR3 protein is CASSSAGVGEKLFF. The DNA for the CDR3 is TGTGCCAGCAGCTCCGCAGGGGTGGGCGAAAAACTGTTTTTT.

This clone was recorded many times. This chain uses TRBV29-1 with TRBJ2-7; no clear D gene. Germline V gene sequence: CDR1 SQVTM, CDR2 ANQGSEA. CDR3 length: 12 amino acids. Trimming stripped 5 bases from V and 7 bases from J, with 15 bases between. The CDR3, as DNA: TGCAGCGTTACGAAGATCTCACAGGAGCAGTACTTC. Its protein product is CSVTKISQEQYF.

The rearrangement uses TRBV29-1 and TRBJ2-3; possible D gene TRBD2, 5 bases. This CDR3 has 13 residues. V shed 4 bases and J shed 6 bases, with 14 bases lying between them. Looked up from germline, CDR1 is SQVTM and CDR2 is ANQGSEA. The CDR3 protein is CSVVLDWRDTQYF. Here the CDR3 DNA reads TGCAGCGTTGTTTTAGACTGGAGGGATACGCAGTATTTT.

This clone occurred a few times. This sequence joins TRBV18 and TRBJ1-6; D unclear. CDR3 length equals 14 residues. Germline CDR1 is KGHSH and CDR2 is LQKENI. Trimming stripped 1 base from V and 11 bases from J, with 12 bases between. CDR3 in DNA: TGTGCCAGCTCACCACAGCGATCGTCTCCACCCCTCCACTTT. This sequence encodes CASSPQRSSPPLHF.

This clone has just a few counts. The rearrangement uses TRBV30 and TRBJ1-4, with no clear D. Germline CDR1 GTSNPN, CDR2 SVGIG (reference sequence). The CDR3 totals 14 residues. V lost 2 bases and J 10 bases, leaving 17 bases between the germline ends. CDR3 nucleotides: TGTGCCTGGAGTACCGCGGGCGGAACGGGAAAACTGTTTTTT. Its translation is CAWSTAGGTGKLFF.